A selection of T cell receptor beta chains follows, all from one sample in a study of blood T cells in healthy people across ages. TCRdb called the 5' RACE reads again in MiXCR, with one record for every CDR3 protein. The repertoire holds 1.5 million to 2 million distinct CDR3 sequences, with around half as singletons. Sequencing used blood. Receptor source: a woman in her 40s in good health. Both conserved end residues are trimmed from each CDR3. Expanded clones are given a class, and other clones once, few, many or no size at all.

clone_size | j_call | v_call | cdr3_aa
. | TRBJ1-2 | TRBV5-1 | ASSLALGIHGYT
few | TRBJ2-3 | TRBV20-1 | SARLRGSDTQY
. | TRBJ1-1 | TRBV6-2/TRBV6-3 | ASSRWTGEAF
few | TRBJ2-4 | TRBV27 | ASSFNRISGTKNIQY
. | TRBJ1-6 | TRBV27 | ASRTGGANSPLH
few | TRBJ1-2 | TRBV3-1 | ATTGPLRDYGYT
. | TRBJ2-7 | TRBV18 | ASSPSTGSFYEQY
. | TRBJ1-5 | TRBV21-1 | ASSNDSLNQPQH
. | TRBJ2-5 | TRBV5-1 | ASSVVYQETQY
few | TRBJ1-4 | TRBV5-1 | ASRAPGQGNEKLF
. | TRBJ2-7 | TRBV20-1 | SGARGESYEQY
. | TRBJ1-2 | TRBV7-2 | ASSFLAPGQGKGYGYT
few | TRBJ2-5 | TRBV6-2/TRBV6-3 | ASSYGQGWRETQY
. | TRBJ2-3 | TRBV28 | ASSRELQPRTDTQY
few | TRBJ2-6 | TRBV7-2 | ASSLRGALSGANVLT
. | TRBJ1-4 | TRBV20-1 | SAEEGGEDEKLF
few | TRBJ2-3 | TRBV6-5 | ATGTVGTDTQY
. | TRBJ2-1 | TRBV6-6 | ASTSGSSYNEQF
. | TRBJ2-2 | TRBV7-2 | ASSSATWTSGGTGELF